What follows is one TCR beta chain and its context. This record belongs to a study of T cells in Graves' hyperthyroidism and ophthalmopathy. With 0 bases removed from V and 6 bases from J, the gap between germline ends came to 11 bases. CDR1 and CDR2 from the germline V gene are MNHNY and SVGAGI (reference sequence). CDR3 length: 15 residues. Regions amplified from RNA transcripts were the TCR beta CDR3 regions. First-round RT-PCR of the TCR CDR3 relied on the HTBI primer set. One entry per CDR3 protein results from TCRdb running MiXCR on the multiplex PCR reads. The data show under 300,000 distinct CDR3 sequences, about an eighth seen once.

The sequenced sample consisted of blood. This sequence originates from a woman aged 25 to 39 with Graves' hyperthyroidism that later progressed to Graves' ophthalmopathy. The gene calls are TRBV6-6 and TRBJ2-2; unclear D gene. In nucleotides, the CDR3 is TGTGCCAGCAGTTACTCAGGGCTCGAGGCCGGGGAGCTGTTTTTT. Its protein product is CASSYSGLEAGELFF.